This T cell receptor (beta chain) was identified during a study of T cells after yellow fever vaccination. A universal primer site and UMIs were added as TCR cDNA was made by 5'RACE template switching. TCRdb reanalysed the 5' RACE reads using MiXCR and keeps one entry per CDR3 protein. The table shows more than 350,000 distinct CDR3 sequences, with 11% occurring only once. Trimming pared 8 bases from V and 2 bases from J, leaving 13 bases between. The CDR3 sequence is 13 residues long. Germline CDR1 and CDR2: MNHNS and SASEGT. The sample in question was PBMCs, obtained on the day of the first yellow fever vaccination. The receptor was derived from a man younger than 30 who received the YFV17D yellow fever vaccine. This chain links TRBV6-1 with TRBJ2-7; D could derive from TRBD1 or TRBD2 (5 bases each). In DNA form, the CDR3 reads TGTGCCAGCGGGGGTCTGGGGCCCTACGAGCAGTACTTC. It specifies CASGGLGPYEQYF.